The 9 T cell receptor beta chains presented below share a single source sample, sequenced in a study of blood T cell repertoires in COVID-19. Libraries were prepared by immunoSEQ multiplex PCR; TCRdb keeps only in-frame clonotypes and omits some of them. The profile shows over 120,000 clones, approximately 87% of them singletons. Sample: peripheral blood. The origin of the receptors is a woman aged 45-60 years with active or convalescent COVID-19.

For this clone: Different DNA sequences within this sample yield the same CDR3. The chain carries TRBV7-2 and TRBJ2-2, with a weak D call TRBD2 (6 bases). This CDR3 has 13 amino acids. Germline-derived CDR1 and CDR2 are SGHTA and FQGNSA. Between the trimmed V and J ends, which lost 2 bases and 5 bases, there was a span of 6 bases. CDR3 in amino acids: CASSLRGTGELFF. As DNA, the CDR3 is TGTGCCAGCAGCTTACGGGGGACCGGGGAGCTGTTTTTT.

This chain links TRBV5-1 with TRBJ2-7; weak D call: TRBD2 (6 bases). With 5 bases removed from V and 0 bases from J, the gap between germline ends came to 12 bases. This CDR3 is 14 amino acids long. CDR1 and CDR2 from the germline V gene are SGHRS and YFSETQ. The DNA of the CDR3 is TGCGCCAGCAGGGTTAGCGGTAGCTCCTACGAGCAGTACTTC. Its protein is CASRVSGSSYEQYF.

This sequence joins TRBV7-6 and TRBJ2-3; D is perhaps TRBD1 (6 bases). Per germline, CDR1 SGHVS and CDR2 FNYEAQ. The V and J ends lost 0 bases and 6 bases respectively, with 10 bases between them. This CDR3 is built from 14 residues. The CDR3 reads CASSLANQGDTQYF. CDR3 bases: TGTGCCAGCAGCTTAGCAAACCAGGGGGATACGCAGTATTTT.

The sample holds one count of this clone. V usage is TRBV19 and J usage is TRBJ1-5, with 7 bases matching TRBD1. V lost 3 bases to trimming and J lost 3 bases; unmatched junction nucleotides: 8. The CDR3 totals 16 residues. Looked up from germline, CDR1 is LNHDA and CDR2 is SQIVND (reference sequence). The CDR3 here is CASSITGESINQPQHF. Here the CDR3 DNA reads TGTGCCAGTAGTATTACAGGGGAGTCTATCAATCAGCCCCAGCATTTT.

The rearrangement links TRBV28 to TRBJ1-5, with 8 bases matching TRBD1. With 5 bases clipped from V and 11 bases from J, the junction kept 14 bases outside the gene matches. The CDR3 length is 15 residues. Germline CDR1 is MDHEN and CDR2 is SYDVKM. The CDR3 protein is CASSTYRQGTISQHF. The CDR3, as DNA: TGTGCCAGCAGTACGTATCGACAGGGGACGATCTCCCAGCATTTT.

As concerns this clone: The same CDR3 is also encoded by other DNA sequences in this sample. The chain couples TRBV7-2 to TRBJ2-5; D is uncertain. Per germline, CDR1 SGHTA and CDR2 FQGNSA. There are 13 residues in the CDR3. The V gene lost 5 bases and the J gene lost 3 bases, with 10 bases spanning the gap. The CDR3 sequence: CASSPAYKETQYF. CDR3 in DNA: TGTGCCAGCAGCCCCGCCTATAAAGAGACCCAGTACTTC.

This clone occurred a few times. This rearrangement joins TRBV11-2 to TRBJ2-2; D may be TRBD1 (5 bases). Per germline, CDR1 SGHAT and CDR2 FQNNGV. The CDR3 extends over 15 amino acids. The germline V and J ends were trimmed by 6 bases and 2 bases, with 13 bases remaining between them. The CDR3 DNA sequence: TGTGCCAGCAGTTGGGCTAGGACAAACACCGGGGAGCTGTTTTTT. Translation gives CASSWARTNTGELFF.

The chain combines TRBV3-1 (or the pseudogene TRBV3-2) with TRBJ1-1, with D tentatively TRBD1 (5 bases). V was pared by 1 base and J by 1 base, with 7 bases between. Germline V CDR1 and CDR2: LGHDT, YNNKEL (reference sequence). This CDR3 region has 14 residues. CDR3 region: CASSQAGGNTEAFF. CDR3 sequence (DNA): TGTGCCAGCAGCCAAGCCGGGGGGAACACTGAAGCTTTCTTT.

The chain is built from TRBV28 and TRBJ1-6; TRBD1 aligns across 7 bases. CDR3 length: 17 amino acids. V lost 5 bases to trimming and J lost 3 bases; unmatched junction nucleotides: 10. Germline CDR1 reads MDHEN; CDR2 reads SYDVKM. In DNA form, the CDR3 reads TGTGCCAGCAGTCCGACAGGGACCCTACTCTATAATTCACCCCTCCACTTT. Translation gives CASSPTGTLLYNSPLHF.